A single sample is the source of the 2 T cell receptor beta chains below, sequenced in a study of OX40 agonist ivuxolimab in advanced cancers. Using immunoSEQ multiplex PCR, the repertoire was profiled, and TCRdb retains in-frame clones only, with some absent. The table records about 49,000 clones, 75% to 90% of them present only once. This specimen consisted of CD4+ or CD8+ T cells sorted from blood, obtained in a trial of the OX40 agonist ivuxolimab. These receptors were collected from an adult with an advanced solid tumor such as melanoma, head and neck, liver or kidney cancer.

DNA for the CDR3: TGTGCCAGCAGTTTAAGTTTCCGGGCAGAAGAGACCCAGTACTTC. Translation: CASSLSFRAEETQYF. The V and J genes are TRBV28 and TRBJ2-5; D is uncertain. The CDR3 spans 15 residues. Germline V gene lookup returns CDR1 MDHEN and CDR2 SYDVKM. V was trimmed by 2 bases and J by 3 bases, leaving 13 bases between them.

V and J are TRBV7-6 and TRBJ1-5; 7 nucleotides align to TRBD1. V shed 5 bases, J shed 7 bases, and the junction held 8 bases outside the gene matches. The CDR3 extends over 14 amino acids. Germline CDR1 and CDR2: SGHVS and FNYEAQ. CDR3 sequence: CASSLRQGIQPQHF. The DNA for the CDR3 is TGTGCCAGCAGCCTCCGACAGGGAATACAGCCCCAGCATTTT.